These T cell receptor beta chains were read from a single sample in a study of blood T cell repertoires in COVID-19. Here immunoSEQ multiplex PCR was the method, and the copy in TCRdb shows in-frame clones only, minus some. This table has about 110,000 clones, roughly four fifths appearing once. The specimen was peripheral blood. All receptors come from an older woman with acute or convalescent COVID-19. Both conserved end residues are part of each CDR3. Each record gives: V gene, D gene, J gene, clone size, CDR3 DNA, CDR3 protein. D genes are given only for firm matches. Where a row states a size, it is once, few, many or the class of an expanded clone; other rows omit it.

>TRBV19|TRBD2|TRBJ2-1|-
TGTGCCAGTAGTATCCCCCATAGCGGGAGGGCCTATGAGCAGTTCTTC
CASSIPHSGRAYEQFF
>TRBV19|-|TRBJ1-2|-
TGTGCCAGTAGTATCCTAGAGAGTAACTATGGCTACACCTTC
CASSILESNYGYTF
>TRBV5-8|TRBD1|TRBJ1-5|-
TGTGCCAGCAGCATAGGGACAGGGGAGAATCAGCCCCAGCATTTT
CASSIGTGENQPQHF
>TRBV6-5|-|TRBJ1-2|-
TGTGCCAGCAGCGTGGAAGGGGTTCCCAGTGGGGGCTACACCTTC
CASSVEGVPSGGYTF
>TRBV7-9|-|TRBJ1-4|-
TGTGCCAGCAGCTTCGATGGGCCATCCCCAAAACTGTTTTTT
CASSFDGPSPKLFF
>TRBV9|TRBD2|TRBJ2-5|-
TGTGCCAGCAGCGTATCTAGCGGGGGGGCGGAGACCCAGTACTTC
CASSVSSGGAETQYF
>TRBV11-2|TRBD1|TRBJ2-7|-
TGTGCCAGCAGCTTAAGGTCGGACAGGGGGGCGTACTTC
CASSLRSDRGAYF
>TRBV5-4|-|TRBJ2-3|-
TGTGCCAGCAGCTTGGCGGGTGGCTATACGCAGTATTTT
CASSLAGGYTQYF
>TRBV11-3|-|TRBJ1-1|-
TGTGCCAGCAGCCTGGGGTTGGGGGCTCGGGCTTTCTTT
CASSLGLGARAFF
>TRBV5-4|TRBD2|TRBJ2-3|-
TGTGCCAGCAGCTTTTCCTCGACTAGCGGGACTAGCACAGATACGCAGTATTTT
CASSFSSTSGTSTDTQYF
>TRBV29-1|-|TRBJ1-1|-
TGCAGCGTTGATATGGCTCCCACTGAAGCTTTCTTT
CSVDMAPTEAFF
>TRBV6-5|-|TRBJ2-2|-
TGTGCCAGCAGTTACGTTGGGGGCTACACCGGGGAGCTGTTTTTT
CASSYVGGYTGELFF
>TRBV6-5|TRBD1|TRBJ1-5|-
TGTGCCAGCAGTTACTCACAGGGGGCCGGGCAGCCCCAGCATTTT
CASSYSQGAGQPQHF
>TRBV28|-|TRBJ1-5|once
TGTGCCAGCAGAGTTTATGGGGGGGGCAGCAATCAGCCCCAGCATTTT
CASRVYGGGSNQPQHF
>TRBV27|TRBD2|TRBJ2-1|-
TGTGCCAGCAGTTTATTTCTAGCGGGCTACAATGAGCAGTTCTTC
CASSLFLAGYNEQFF
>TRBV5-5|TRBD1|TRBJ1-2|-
TGTGCCAGCAGCACGGACAGGGGGAGATATGGCTACACCTTC
CASSTDRGRYGYTF
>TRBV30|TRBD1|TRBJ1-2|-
TGTGCCTGGAGTACCCGGGACAGGGGAAATGGCTACACCTTC
CAWSTRDRGNGYTF
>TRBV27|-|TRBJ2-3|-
TGTGCCAGCAGTTCCGGGACAGGGGGGACTAGCGGTAGGGTGGATACGCAGTATTTT
CASSSGTGGTSGRVDTQYF
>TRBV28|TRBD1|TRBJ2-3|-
TGTGCCAGCAAATCCTCAGGGGGAGTAACAGATACGCAGTATTTT
CASKSSGGVTDTQYF
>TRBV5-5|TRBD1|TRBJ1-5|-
TGTGCCAGCAGCCCTGGACAGGGCCCAAATCAGCCCCAGCATTTT
CASSPGQGPNQPQHF
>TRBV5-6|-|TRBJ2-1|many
TGTGCCAGCTCCCTGACCGGGAGCTACAATGAGCAGTTCTTC
CASSLTGSYNEQFF
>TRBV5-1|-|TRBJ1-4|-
TGCGCCAGCAGCTTGATCGTTAATGAAAAACTGTTTTTT
CASSLIVNEKLFF
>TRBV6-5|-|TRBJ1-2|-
TGTGCCAGCAGTTCACCGGACTATGGCTACACCTTC
CASSSPDYGYTF
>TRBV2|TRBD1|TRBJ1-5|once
TGTGCCAGCAGTGGACAGGGCCTGGGTCAGCCCCAGCATTTT
CASSGQGLGQPQHF
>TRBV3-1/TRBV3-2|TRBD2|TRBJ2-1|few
TGTGCCAGCAGGAAACTTACTAGCGGCTACAATGAGCAGTTCTTC
CASRKLTSGYNEQFF
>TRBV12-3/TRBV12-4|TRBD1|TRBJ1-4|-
TGTGCCAGCAACAGGGGAACTAATGAAAAACTGTTTTTT
CASNRGTNEKLFF
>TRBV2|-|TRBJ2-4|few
TGTGCCAGCAGTGACAGACAGCGCTGGGCCAAAAACATTCAGTACTTC
CASSDRQRWAKNIQYF
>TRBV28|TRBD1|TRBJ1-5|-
TGTGCCAGCAGACCCGGGGACAGGGGGCAGGATCAGCCCCAGCATTTT
CASRPGDRGQDQPQHF
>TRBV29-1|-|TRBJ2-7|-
TGCAGCGTTGATCCGGGGTCGAACGAGCAGTACTTC
CSVDPGSNEQYF
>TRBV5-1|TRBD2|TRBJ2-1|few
TGCGCCAGCAGCTTGGGGACTAGCGGGAGGTACAATGAGCAGTTCTTC
CASSLGTSGRYNEQFF
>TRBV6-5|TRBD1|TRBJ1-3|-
TGTGCCAGCAGAAGACAGGGTCTATACACCATATATTTT
CASRRQGLYTIYF
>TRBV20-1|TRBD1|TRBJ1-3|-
TGCAGTGCTAGTCCCACAGGGGGCATCTCTGGAAACACCATATATTTT
CSASPTGGISGNTIYF
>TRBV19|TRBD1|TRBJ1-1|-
TGTGCCAGTAGACCAACCCTTGGTACAGGGGGAGAGACTGAAGCTTTCTTT
CASRPTLGTGGETEAFF
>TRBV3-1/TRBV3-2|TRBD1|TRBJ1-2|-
TGTGCCAGCAGCCAGGGACAGGTGGTTAACTATGGCTACACCTTC
CASSQGQVVNYGYTF
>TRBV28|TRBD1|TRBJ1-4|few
TGTGCCAGCAGTTCTCCGGGACAGGGTAACGAAAAACTGTTTTTT
CASSSPGQGNEKLFF
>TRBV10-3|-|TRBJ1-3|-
TGTGCCATCACCCCGGACAGCGGCTCTGGAAACACCATATATTTT
CAITPDSGSGNTIYF
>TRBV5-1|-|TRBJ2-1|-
TGCGCCAGCTTACCCCGTGGAGGTGGCGGAGGCAATGAGCAGTTCTTC
CASLPRGGGGGNEQFF
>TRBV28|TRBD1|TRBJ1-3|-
TGTGCCAGCAGTGGACAGGGGTCTAGAAACACCATATATTTT
CASSGQGSRNTIYF
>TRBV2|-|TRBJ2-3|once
TGTGCCAGCAGTGAGGGGGCTAACACAGATACGCAGTATTTT
CASSEGANTDTQYF
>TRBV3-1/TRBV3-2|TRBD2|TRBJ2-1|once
TGTGCCAGCAGCCAAGACGGTACCTCCCGGACTAGGAGGAATGAGCAGTTCTTC
CASSQDGTSRTRRNEQFF
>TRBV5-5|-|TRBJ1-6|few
TGTGCCAGCAGCTGGGGGGACCTCGACTCACCCCTCCACTTT
CASSWGDLDSPLHF
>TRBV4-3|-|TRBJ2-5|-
TGCGCCAGCAGCCGGAGTCGAGCCGTCCAAGAGACCCAGTACTTC
CASSRSRAVQETQYF
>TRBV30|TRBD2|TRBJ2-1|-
TGTGCCTGGAGTGTAAGGCTAGCGGGGGTCAATGAGCAGTTCTTC
CAWSVRLAGVNEQFF
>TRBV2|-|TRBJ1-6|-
TGTGCCAGCAGTAAAACAGGGCCCTATAATTCACCCCTCCACTTT
CASSKTGPYNSPLHF
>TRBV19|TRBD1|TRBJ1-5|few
TGTGCCAGTAGTATTGGGACAGTAAGCAATCAGCCCCAGCATTTT
CASSIGTVSNQPQHF
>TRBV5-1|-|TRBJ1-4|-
TGCGCCAGCAGCACTCGTAAGAGGCCTAATGAAAAACTGTTTTTT
CASSTRKRPNEKLFF
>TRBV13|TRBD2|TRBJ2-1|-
TGTGCCAGCAGCTTAGATAGCGGGGCCTACAATGAGCAGTTCTTC
CASSLDSGAYNEQFF
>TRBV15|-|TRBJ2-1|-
TGTGCCACCAGCAGAGATCGGGGGAGCTCCTACAATGAGCAGTTCTTC
CATSRDRGSSYNEQFF
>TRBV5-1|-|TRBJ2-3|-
TGCGCCAGCAGCTCGGGAAGGCGGTTAGATACGCAGTATTTT
CASSSGRRLDTQYF
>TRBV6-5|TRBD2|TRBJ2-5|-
TGTGCCAGCAGTTACTACGGGGGGATCCAAGAGACCCAGTACTTC
CASSYYGGIQETQYF
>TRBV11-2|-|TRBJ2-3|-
TGTGCCAGCAGCTTAGTTGCAGGGGCGGGCACAGATACGCAGTATTTT
CASSLVAGAGTDTQYF
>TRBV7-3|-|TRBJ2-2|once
TGTGCCAGCAGCTTAGACTACACCGGGGAGCTGTTTTTT
CASSLDYTGELFF
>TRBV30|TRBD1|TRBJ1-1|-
TGTGCCTGGAGTCCACGGGACAGGGCGGGCACTGAAGCTTTCTTT
CAWSPRDRAGTEAFF